These 29 T cell receptor beta chains were sequenced from one sample in a study of T-cell reconstitution after alpha-beta-depleted transplantation in children listed by TCRdb under 2016. What this sample's treatment or condition label stands for: allogeneic hematopoietic cell transplantation with graft depleted of TCRalphabeta T cells and CD19 B cells. The protocol used for the library was PCR. Data came from an Illumina HiSeq 2500. TCR libraries were prepared with molecular barcoding, using unique molecular identifiers to normalize TCRbeta repertoire quantification. TCRdb cleaned the public reads at Q25 with fastp, built clones with MiXCR and kept in-frame beta chains. Identical CDR3 proteins give one entry, which carries the most common genes and DNA. The sample contains 250,000 to 400,000 distinct CDR3 sequences, about a quarter of them found a single time. 9.5% to 12% of the sample rests with the top ten.

The source material was PBMCs, mostly from graft donor cells, sampled 180 days after TCRalphabeta/CD19-depleted stem cell transplant. These TCRs come from a male patient aged 5 to 17 who had a stem cell transplant for acute lymphoblastic leukemia, so the T cells may come from the graft donor.

The J gene is TRBJ2-7, the V gene TRBV4-2, with 8 bases that match TRBD1. CDR3 length: 16 amino acids. Germline V lookup: CDR1 LGHNA, CDR2 YNFKEQ. V shed 7 bases, J shed 3 bases, and the junction held 14 bases outside the gene matches. This CDR3 is CASTGQGRRGIYEQYF. The CDR3 DNA reads TGTGCCAGCACCGGACAGGGAAGAAGGGGAATCTACGAGCAGTACTTC.

The gene calls are TRBV6-2 or TRBV6-3 and TRBJ2-1, with D possibly TRBD2 on 5 matching bases. CDR3 length equals 18 residues. Germline assignment: CDR1 MNHEY and CDR2 SVGEGT. The V gene lost 0 bases and the J gene lost 0 bases, with 15 bases spanning the gap. CDR3 region: CASSYSIGRVYSYNEQFF. For the CDR3, the DNA is TGTGCCAGCAGTTACTCGATTGGGCGGGTCTACTCCTACAATGAGCAGTTCTTC.

The J gene is TRBJ2-3, the V gene TRBV9; D remains unclear. The CDR3 contains 14 residues. Deletions cut 4 bases from V and 2 bases from J, with 11 bases between. Germline values: CDR1 SGDLS, CDR2 YYNGEE. CDR3: CASSPQRLTDTQYF. The CDR3, as DNA: TGTGCCAGCAGCCCTCAGCGCCTCACAGATACGCAGTATTTT.

The chain links TRBV12-3 or TRBV12-4 to TRBJ2-2; D not certain. Trimming shortened V by 3 bases and J by 7 bases, and 18 bases separated the two germline ends. The length of the CDR3 is 16 residues. The CDR3 region is CASSFVPVGAIGELFF. CDR3 nucleotide sequence: TGTGCCAGCAGTTTTGTGCCGGTAGGAGCGATCGGGGAGCTGTTTTTT.

The chain links TRBV5-1 to TRBJ2-5; 8 bases map to TRBD1. The trim removed 0 bases at V and 5 bases at J, leaving 9 bases unmatched. The CDR3 runs to 16 residues. Germline loops: CDR1 SGHRS, CDR2 YFSETQ. This chain's CDR3 is CASSLAAQGAGETQYF. The CDR3 DNA reads as TGCGCCAGCAGCTTGGCGGCTCAGGGGGCGGGGGAGACCCAGTACTTC. Together with reference TRBV5-1 and TRBJ2-5, the CDR3 gives the full variable domain: KAGVTQTPRYLIKTRGQQVTLSCSPISGHRSVSWYQQTPGQGLQFLFEYFSETQRNKGNFPGRFSGRQFSNSRSEMNVSTLELGDSALYLCASSLAAQGAGETQYFGPGTRLLVL.

This clonotype was seen a handful of times. The chain uses TRBV5-1 and TRBJ1-4; 9 bases are shared with TRBD1. CDR1 and CDR2 from the germline V gene are SGHRS and YFSETQ. This CDR3 comprises 14 residues. J gave up 6 bases and V 2 bases, and 2 bases lay outside the gene matches. DNA of the CDR3: TGCGCCAGCAGCTTCCGGGACAGGGATGAAAAACTGTTTTTT. As protein: CASSFRDRDEKLFF. Full variable domain (rest looked up from reference TRBV5-1 and TRBJ1-4): KAGVTQTPRYLIKTRGQQVTLSCSPISGHRSVSWYQQTPGQGLQFLFEYFSETQRNKGNFPGRFSGRQFSNSRSEMNVSTLELGDSALYLCASSFRDRDEKLFFGSGTQLSVL.

The J gene is TRBJ2-5, the V gene TRBV19; D is tentatively TRBD1 or TRBD2 (5 bases each). The CDR3 sequence is 13 residues long. Trimming stripped 3 bases from V and 5 bases from J, with 10 bases between. Germline V gene lookup returns CDR1 LNHDA and CDR2 SQIVND (reference sequence). The CDR3 protein is CASSILGTETQYF. CDR3 bases: TGTGCCAGTAGTATTCTCGGGACGGAGACCCAGTACTTC.

Remarks on this clonotype: One end of the junction fails to match germline, which may point to a read error. V is TRBV7-8 and J is TRBJ2-1, with TRBD1 as a possible D gene (5 bases). The CDR3 has 17 amino acids. In germline, CDR1 is SGHVS, CDR2 FQNEAQ. CDR3 sequence reads: CASSPSRHRWTYDEQFF. DNA of the CDR3: TGTGCCAGCAGCCCCTCCCGGCACAGGTGGACCTACGATGAGCAGTTCTTC.

This clonotype was seen repeatedly, ten times or more. This chain connects TRBV7-2 to TRBJ1-1, with D tentatively TRBD1 (5 bases). The CDR3 covers 14 residues. Trimming removed 5 bases from V and 0 bases from J, with 10 bases in between. In germline, CDR1 is SGHTA, CDR2 FQGNSA. CDR3 DNA: TGTGCCAGCAGCCGGGACGGGGTGAACACTGAAGCTTTCTTT. Translation gives CASSRDGVNTEAFF.

The J gene is TRBJ2-5, the V gene TRBV7-2; D is perhaps TRBD1 (7 bases). Trimming left V 0 bases short and J 7 bases short, with 15 bases between. CDR1 and CDR2 (germline): SGHTA, FQGNSA. The CDR3 is made up of 15 amino acids. CDR3 amino acids: CASSLAQGGFWTQYF. As DNA, the CDR3 is TGTGCCAGCAGCTTAGCCCAGGGGGGTTTCTGGACCCAGTACTTC.

The chain recombines TRBV29-1 with TRBJ2-6; no definite D call. Trimming removed 4 bases at V and 1 base at J, with 11 bases between. The germline V gene encodes CDR1 SQVTM and CDR2 ANQGSEA. This CDR3 has 15 residues. The CDR3 sequence: CSVGGWASGANVLTF. The CDR3 nucleotides read TGCAGCGTTGGGGGTTGGGCATCTGGGGCCAACGTCCTGACTTTC.

The J gene is TRBJ2-7, the V gene TRBV6-5; D may be TRBD2 (6 bases). CDR3 length: 14 amino acids. Germline CDR1 is MNHEY and CDR2 is SVGAGI. With 0 bases removed from V and 5 bases from J, the gap between germline ends came to 11 bases. CDR3 protein: CASSYSGGSNEQYF. Written as DNA, the CDR3 is TGTGCCAGCAGTTACTCTGGAGGGAGCAACGAGCAGTACTTC.

The table lists this clonotype with a few counts. The rearrangement joins TRBV7-9 to TRBJ2-1, with TRBD2 matching over 8 bases. V shed 1 base, J shed 4 bases, and the junction held 3 bases outside the gene matches. The CDR3 is 15 amino acids. The germline CDR1 and CDR2 sequences are SEHNR and FQNEAQ (reference sequence). DNA for the CDR3: TGTGCCAGCAGCTTAGTCGGGACTAGATACAATGAGCAGTTCTTC. It encodes CASSLVGTRYNEQFF.

This clonotype was found a few times. The rearrangement uses TRBV7-9 and TRBJ2-1; D unclear. The V gene lost 2 bases and the J gene lost 8 bases, with 10 bases spanning the gap. The CDR3 length is 13 residues. Germline V lookup: CDR1 SEHNR, CDR2 FQNEAQ (reference sequence). As DNA, the CDR3 is TGTGCCAGCAGCTTACTTGGGCAGGATGAGCAGTTCTTC. This translates into CASSLLGQDEQFF.

The rearrangement joins TRBV20-1 to TRBJ2-7, with 8 bases fitting TRBD1. With 5 bases clipped from V and 2 bases from J, the junction kept 8 bases outside the gene matches. The CDR3 runs 14 residues. The germline CDR1 and CDR2 sequences are DFQATT and SNEGSKA (reference sequence). The CDR3 DNA is TGCAGTGCTTTGCCGGGACAGGCAACCTACGAGCAGTACTTC. It is translated as CSALPGQATYEQYF.

The rearrangement joins TRBV13 to TRBJ2-1, with TRBD2 matching over 7 bases. Unmatched junction bases numbered 9, after V lost 3 bases and J lost 1 base. Germline CDR1 reads PRHDT; CDR2 reads FYEKMQ (reference sequence). This CDR3 comprises 17 residues. The CDR3 region is CASSFRPTSRSYNEQFF. CDR3 nucleotides: TGTGCCAGCAGCTTTCGACCGACTAGCCGTTCCTACAATGAGCAGTTCTTC.

This clonotype was recorded once. This chain joins TRBV12-3 or TRBV12-4 and TRBJ2-2, with a possible D match to TRBD1 (5 bases). CDR3 length equals 16 residues. V was pared by 2 bases and J by 4 bases, with 14 bases between. The CDR3 DNA is TGTGCCAGCAGTTTAAGGACATGGGGCACCACCGGGGAGCTGTTTTTT. This sequence encodes CASSLRTWGTTGELFF.

The rearrangement joins TRBV2 to TRBJ2-7, with 9 bases lining up with TRBD2. Germline CDR1 SNHLY, CDR2 FYNNEI. J gave up 0 bases and V 8 bases, and 14 bases lay outside the gene matches. The CDR3 has 17 amino acids. The CDR3 region has the DNA TGTGCCAGCGATGGGGTGGGTAGCGGGGGAAGCTCCTACGAGCAGTACTTC. Translating it yields CASDGVGSGGSSYEQYF.

The chain couples TRBV6-9 to TRBJ2-1; D gene uncertain. CDR3 size: 15 residues. Germline V gene data show CDR1 as MNHGY and CDR2 as SVAAGI. V shed 3 bases and J shed 2 bases, with 11 bases lying between them. CDR3 region: CASSYTRSPYNEQFF. The CDR3 coding sequence is TGTGCCAGCAGTTACACCAGATCCCCCTACAATGAGCAGTTCTTC.

The rearrangement links TRBV5-6 to TRBJ1-1; weak D call: TRBD1 (5 bases). This CDR3 has 13 residues. Trimming pared 0 bases from V and 5 bases from J, leaving 8 bases between. Germline CDR1 SGHDT, CDR2 YYEEEE. The CDR3 DNA sequence: TGTGCCAGCAGCTTGGCATGGGGGACTGAAGCTTTCTTT. This translates into CASSLAWGTEAFF. The full variable domain, rest sourced from reference TRBV5-6 and TRBJ1-1, is DAGVTQSPTHLIKTRGQQVTLRCSPKSGHDTVSWYQQALGQGPQFIFQYYEEEERQRGNFPDRFSGHQFPNYSSELNVNALLLGDSALYLCASSLAWGTEAFFGQGTRLTVV.

The chain has TRBV20-1 and TRBJ2-7; 8 bases are a match to TRBD1. The CDR3 extends over 15 amino acids. Per the germline V gene, CDR1 is DFQATT and CDR2 is SNEGSKA (reference sequence). V gave up 5 bases and J gave up 2 bases; unmatched junction bases: 11. The CDR3 sequence: CSASPSGTGAYEQYF. DNA of the CDR3: TGCAGTGCTTCCCCATCCGGGACAGGAGCCTACGAGCAGTACTTC.

This clonotype was seen repeatedly, ten times or more. The CDR3 DNA is TGCGCCAGCAGCTTGGCCCTAGCGGGAGGCTATGAGCAGTTCTTC. Translation: CASSLALAGGYEQFF. The chain employs TRBV5-1 and TRBJ2-1; 11 nucleotides align to TRBD2. The CDR3 sequence is 15 residues long. The trim removed 0 bases at V and 8 bases at J, leaving 4 bases unmatched. Germline CDR1 SGHRS, CDR2 YFSETQ.

The chain employs TRBV3-1 and TRBJ2-1; 7 nucleotides align to TRBD2. The CDR3 spans 15 residues. The germline V gene encodes CDR1 LGHDT and CDR2 YNNKEL (reference sequence). J was trimmed by 3 bases and V by 1 base; bases with no gene match: 3. Written as DNA, the CDR3 is TGTGCCAGCAGCCAAGGGGACTATATCTACAATGAGCAGTTCTTC. Protein product: CASSQGDYIYNEQFF.

This clonotype has just a few counts. V gene TRBV15 combines with J gene TRBJ2-5, with D possibly matching TRBD2 (6 bases). CDR3 length: 14 residues. Germline-derived CDR1 and CDR2 are LNHNV and YYDKDF (reference sequence). Trimming pared 2 bases from V and 10 bases from J, leaving 17 bases between. CDR3 nucleotides: TGTGCCACCAGCAGAATAATCACAGACGGGAGCCAGTACTTC. Translation gives CATSRIITDGSQYF. The full variable domain, rest sourced from reference TRBV15 and TRBJ2-5, is DAMVIQNPRYQVTQFGKPVTLSCSQTLNHNVMYWYQQKSSQAPKLLFHYYDKDFNNEADTPDNFQSRRPNTSFCFLDIRSPGLGDTAMYLCATSRIITDGSQYFGPGTRLLVL.

This clonotype was detected a few times. The chain links TRBV5-6 to TRBJ2-3, with D unresolved. This CDR3 region has 13 residues. CDR1 is SGHDT, CDR2 YYEEEE, per germline. V was cut by 1 base and J by 4 bases, with 7 bases left in between. In DNA, the CDR3 is TGTGCCAGCAGCTTGACCCCCGCAGATACGCAGTATTTT. It yields the protein CASSLTPADTQYF.

As regards this clonotype: An end of the junction differs from the germline gene, which may be a read error. V gene TRBV12-3 or TRBV12-4 combines with J gene TRBJ2-2, with D perhaps assigned TRBD1 or TRBD2 (5 bases each). This CDR3 has 13 residues. The CDR3 coding sequence is TGTGCCAGCAGAGGGCAGGGCACCGGGGAGCTGTATTTT. Its translation: CASRGQGTGELYF.

The chain links TRBV11-2 to TRBJ2-1; TRBD2 agrees at 11 bases. CDR1 is SGHAT, CDR2 FQNNGV, per germline. There are 21 residues in the CDR3. Unmatched junction bases numbered 17, after V lost 3 bases and J lost 1 base. The CDR3 sequence: CASSFPTSGRGGGGSYNEQFF. The CDR3 bases are TGTGCCAGCAGCTTCCCAACTAGCGGGAGAGGGGGGGGAGGGTCCTACAATGAGCAGTTCTTC.

This clonotype was counted only a few times. The chain couples TRBV9 to TRBJ2-1, with TRBD2 matching over 9 bases. Germline trimming cut 0 bases from V and 7 bases from J; bases unmatched to any gene: 5. The CDR3 runs to 15 residues. Germline V gives CDR1 SGDLS, CDR2 YYNGEE. CDR3 nucleotide sequence: TGTGCCAGCAGCGTAGTGGGACTAGCCAGAAATGAGCAGTTCTTC. It encodes CASSVVGLARNEQFF.

The rearrangement links TRBV4-1 to TRBJ2-3; 11 nucleotides agree with TRBD2. J gave up 5 bases and V 5 bases, and 9 bases lay outside the gene matches. CDR1 MGHRA and CDR2 YSYEKL come from the germline V gene. The CDR3 is made up of 16 amino acids. The CDR3 DNA is TGCGCCAGCAGCAATATACTAGCGGGAGAGGGAGATACGCAGTATTTT. Translation: CASSNILAGEGDTQYF.